This is a list of T cell receptor beta chains from one sample in a study of human T cells and chemical hapten exposure. TCRdb re-called the RACE reads with MiXCR, one entry per CDR3 protein. The top ten clones hold 1.7% of a sample with 75,000 to 80,000 distinct CDR3 sequences, 8.5% to 9.5% of them seen once. The source material was whole blood. The receptors derive from a female donor in good health. Some clones in this sample may be carry-over from other donors' samples. CDR3s include the opening cysteine and the closing phenylalanine or tryptophan. The order of the fields is V gene, J gene, clone size, D gene, CDR3 protein, CDR3 DNA. The D gene is left open where the match is weak. Where a row states a size, it is once, few, many or the class of an expanded clone; other rows omit it.

V: TRBV20-1
J: TRBJ2-3
size: many
D: TRBD2
CDR3: CSAYLSGVTDTQYF
DNA: TGCAGTGCTTATCTTAGCGGGGTCACAGATACGCAGTATTTT

V: TRBV29-1
J: TRBJ2-3
size: few
D: TRBD2
CDR3: CSVATSGGGDTQYF
DNA: TGCAGCGTCGCCACTAGCGGGGGGGGAGATACGCAGTATTTT

V: TRBV20-1
J: TRBJ2-1
size: few
D: -
CDR3: CSAWSSGRHEQFF
DNA: TGCAGTGCTTGGTCCTCGGGACGACATGAGCAGTTCTTC

V: TRBV6-5
J: TRBJ1-4
size: few
D: -
CDR3: CASAKGTTNEKLFF
DNA: TGTGCCAGCGCTAAGGGTACAACTAATGAAAAACTGTTTTTT

V: TRBV20-1
J: TRBJ2-1
size: many
D: -
CDR3: CSAIGGGDYNEQFF
DNA: TGCAGTGCTATTGGAGGGGGCGACTACAATGAGCAGTTCTTC

V: TRBV6-1
J: TRBJ2-6
size: many
D: TRBD1
CDR3: CASDGDRGGSGANVLTF
DNA: TGTGCCAGCGACGGAGACAGGGGCGGCTCTGGGGCCAACGTCCTGACTTTC

V: TRBV12-3/TRBV12-4
J: TRBJ2-7
size: few
D: -
CDR3: CASSLKGHEQYF
DNA: TGTGCCAGCAGTTTGAAGGGGCACGAGCAGTACTTC

V: TRBV18
J: TRBJ2-4
size: many
D: -
CDR3: CASSPQGGKSVAKNIQYF
DNA: TGTGCCAGCTCACCACAAGGTGGCAAGTCTGTAGCCAAAAACATTCAGTACTTC

V: TRBV12-3/TRBV12-4
J: TRBJ2-2
size: -
D: TRBD2
CDR3: CASSFAGGNTGELFF
DNA: TGTGCCAGCAGTTTTGCGGGGGGCAACACCGGGGAGCTGTTTTTT

V: TRBV19
J: TRBJ2-3
size: -
D: TRBD2
CDR3: CASSSSGVRTDTQYF
DNA: TGTGCCAGTAGTTCCAGCGGGGTCCGCACAGATACGCAGTATTTT

V: TRBV6-1
J: TRBJ1-2
size: once
D: -
CDR3: CASSEVVRANYGYTF
DNA: TGTGCCAGCAGTGAAGTGGTGCGAGCTAACTATGGCTACACCTTC

V: TRBV20-1
J: TRBJ1-2
size: -
D: -
CDR3: CSASEGVDGYTF
DNA: TGCAGTGCTAGTGAAGGGGTTGATGGCTACACCTTC

V: TRBV28
J: TRBJ2-3
size: many
D: -
CDR3: CASSPTGSTDTQYF
DNA: TGTGCCAGCAGTCCAACAGGGAGCACAGATACGCAGTATTTT

V: TRBV21-1
J: TRBJ2-7
size: many
D: -
CDR3: CASSCRDRSFHYEQYF
DNA: TGTGCCAGCAGCTGCCGGGACAGGTCATTTCACTACGAGCAGTACTTC

V: TRBV5-5
J: TRBJ1-5
size: -
D: -
CDR3: CASSLELMWVSNQPQHF
DNA: TGTGCCAGCAGCTTGGAGCTTATGTGGGTTAGCAATCAGCCCCAGCATTTT

V: TRBV5-5
J: TRBJ1-6
size: many
D: -
CDR3: CASTLRRDSPLHF
DNA: TGTGCCAGCACCTTGAGACGGGATTCACCCCTCCACTTT

V: TRBV20-1
J: TRBJ1-5
size: -
D: TRBD1
CDR3: CSVQPTGGGQPQNF
DNA: TGCAGTGTCCAGCCGACAGGGGGCGGGCAGCCCCAGAATTTT

V: TRBV21-1
J: TRBJ2-5
size: many
D: -
CDR3: CTGRGQETQYF
DNA: TGCACAGGGCGCGGTCAAGAGACCCAGTACTTC

V: TRBV6-6
J: TRBJ2-3
size: many
D: -
CDR3: CASSYGGGPDTQYF
DNA: TGTGCCAGCAGTTACGGGGGGGGCCCAGATACGCAGTATTTT

V: TRBV6-1
J: TRBJ1-5
size: many
D: -
CDR3: CASERYSNQPQHF
DNA: TGTGCCAGCGAGAGATATAGCAATCAGCCCCAGCATTTT

V: TRBV5-1
J: TRBJ2-3
size: few
D: TRBD2
CDR3: CASSITSGGSTDTQYF
DNA: TGCGCCAGCAGCATTACTAGCGGGGGAAGCACAGATACGCAGTATTTT

V: TRBV6-4
J: TRBJ2-1
size: many
D: -
CDR3: CASSEKVDTVTEQFF
DNA: TGTGCCAGCAGTGAAAAAGTCGACACAGTGACTGAGCAGTTCTTC

V: TRBV30
J: TRBJ1-4
size: -
D: -
CDR3: CAWTLGGGSEKLFF
DNA: TGTGCCTGGACCCTGGGCGGTGGTTCTGAAAAACTGTTTTTT